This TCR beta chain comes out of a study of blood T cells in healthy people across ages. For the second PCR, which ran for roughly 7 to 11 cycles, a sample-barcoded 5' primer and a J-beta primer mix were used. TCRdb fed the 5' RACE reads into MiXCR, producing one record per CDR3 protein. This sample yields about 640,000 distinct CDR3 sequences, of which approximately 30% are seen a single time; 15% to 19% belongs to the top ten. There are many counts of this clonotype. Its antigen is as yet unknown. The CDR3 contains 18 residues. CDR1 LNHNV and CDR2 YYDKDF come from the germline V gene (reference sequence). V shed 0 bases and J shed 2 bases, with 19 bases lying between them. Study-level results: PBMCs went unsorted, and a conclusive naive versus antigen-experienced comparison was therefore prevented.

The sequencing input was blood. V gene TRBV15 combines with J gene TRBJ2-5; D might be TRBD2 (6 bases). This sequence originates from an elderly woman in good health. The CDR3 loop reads CATSREGLGTVRQETQYF. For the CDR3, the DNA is TGTGCCACCAGCAGAGAGGGACTCGGGACTGTCAGACAAGAGACCCAGTACTTC. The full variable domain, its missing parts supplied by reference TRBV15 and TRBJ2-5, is DAMVIQNPRYQVTQFGKPVTLSCSQTLNHNVMYWYQQKSSQAPKLLFHYYDKDFNNEADTPDNFQSRRPNTSFCFLDIRSPGLGDTAMYLCATSREGLGTVRQETQYFGPGTRLLVL.